This T cell receptor beta chain was retrieved from a study of cytomegalovirus exposure and HLA in healthy donors. Study results and caveats: Earlier analysis looked at TCR beta V segments, and most were productive about 87% or about 30% of the time.

Donors consisted of healthy bone marrow donors. Despite likely unrecorded immune exposures, the donors were nominally healthy at the time of sampling. In the PCR, 60 Vbeta and 13 Jbeta primers were used. As processed by the authors: Later analysis identified tens of millions of unique TCR beta chains, 9 million to 13 million shared. Assay: immunoSEQ multiplex PCR; the TCRdb copy retains only in-frame clones and omits some. The V and J calls and clone size are taken from that table; D and trimming were inferred from the DNA. The profile shows 120,000 to 150,000 clones, 80% of them singletons. J lost 11 bases, V lost 3 bases, and 12 bases had no gene match. Germline V gene lookup returns CDR1 SGHAT and CDR2 FQNNGV. The length of the CDR3 is 15 residues. With regard to this clone: Its antigen is as yet unknown.

The sequenced sample consisted of PBMCs. This receptor was identified in a male donor in good health and CMV-seropositive. V gene TRBV11-2 combines with J gene TRBJ2-7, with 11 bases aligning to TRBD1. DNA for the CDR3: TGTGCCAGCAGCTTTACCGGGACAGGGGGTAAGGTGGAGTACTTC. This encodes CASSFTGTGGKVEYF.